Listed here are 19 T cell receptor beta chains from one sample, sequenced in a study of cytomegalovirus exposure and HLA in healthy donors. PCR primers comprised 60 Vbeta and 13 Jbeta primers. The protocol was immunoSEQ multiplex PCR, while the TCRdb copy is restricted to in-frame clones and leaves out a portion. The sample has 150,000 to 200,000 clones; about 75% are singletons. The sample taken for sequencing was PBMCs. These TCRs come from a woman between 50 and 59 years old in good health and CMV-seropositive.

The V and J genes are TRBV5-4 and TRBJ1-1; TRBD1 matches at 7 bases. CDR3 length: 15 amino acids. Germline V gene sequence: CDR1 SGHNT, CDR2 YYREEE (reference sequence). V shed 2 bases and J 4 bases; nucleotides not matched to a gene: 8. This CDR3 reads CASSFRDRGSTEAFF. For the CDR3, the DNA is TGTGCCAGCAGCTTCCGGGACAGAGGGTCCACTGAAGCTTTCTTT. The complete variable domain, with remaining parts taken from reference TRBV5-4 and TRBJ1-1, reads ETGVTQSPTHLIKTRGQQVTLRCSSQSGHNTVSWYQQALGQGPQFIFQYYREEENGRGNFPPRFSGLQFPNYSSELNVNALELDDSALYLCASSFRDRGSTEAFFGQGTRLTVV.

J is TRBJ2-2 and V is TRBV19, with D possibly being TRBD1 (5 bases). The CDR3 contains 16 residues. Germline CDR1 and CDR2: LNHDA and SQIVND (reference sequence). Between the trimmed V and J ends, which lost 0 bases and 7 bases, there was a span of 15 bases. Here the CDR3 reads CASSIDIGRERGELFF. For the CDR3, the DNA is TGTGCCAGTAGTATAGATATCGGCAGGGAACGCGGGGAGCTGTTTTTT.

This clone was seen only once. CDR3 loop: CASSLTRDTEAFF. The CDR3 DNA reads TGCGCCAGCAGCTTGACCAGGGACACTGAAGCTTTCTTT. The V gene is TRBV5-1, the J gene TRBJ1-1, with D perhaps TRBD1 (5 bases). This CDR3 comprises 13 residues. Germline V gene data show CDR1 as SGHRS and CDR2 as YFSETQ. V gave up 1 base and J gave up 3 bases, with 7 bases separating them.

This sequence joins TRBV7-9 and TRBJ1-5; D perhaps matches TRBD1 (6 bases). The germline gives CDR1 SEHNR, CDR2 FQNEAQ (reference sequence). The CDR3 is 15 amino acids. The V and J ends lost 6 bases and 5 bases respectively, with 17 bases between them. This CDR3 is CASSLRSPGDQPQHF. In nucleotides, the CDR3 is TGTGCCAGCAGTCTTAGGTCCCCAGGGGATCAGCCCCAGCATTTT.

This chain uses TRBV9 with TRBJ2-3; 13 bases agree with TRBD2. The germline V gene has CDR1 SGDLS and CDR2 YYNGEE. With V trimmed by 4 bases and J by 5 bases, 10 bases remained unmatched. This CDR3 has 17 amino acids. The CDR3 region is CASSPRLAGGRGDTQYF. The CDR3 DNA follows: TGTGCCAGCAGCCCGAGACTAGCGGGGGGCCGTGGAGATACGCAGTATTTT.

DNA for the CDR3: TGTGCCAGCAGCTTAGGAACAGGCCATTACAATGAGCAGTTCTTC. It codes for CASSLGTGHYNEQFF. The V call is TRBV7-3, the J call TRBJ2-1; D might be TRBD1 (5 bases). The CDR3 is 15 residues long. V lost 2 bases, J lost 4 bases, and 12 bases lay in between. CDR1 is SGHTA and CDR2 is FQGTGA in the germline V gene.

The chain employs TRBV18 and TRBJ1-3; 8 bases fit TRBD1. Looked up from germline, CDR1 is KGHSH and CDR2 is LQKENI. The CDR3 is 16 residues long. J gave up 0 bases and V 6 bases, and 7 bases lay outside the gene matches. DNA of the CDR3: TGTGCCAGCTCGTCTGCCGGGACAGGCTCTGGAAACACCATATATTTT. This codes for CASSSAGTGSGNTIYF.

The chain joins TRBV5-1 to TRBJ1-5, with D possibly TRBD1 on 6 matching bases. V was pared by 3 bases and J by 9 bases, with 16 bases between. This CDR3 has 14 residues. Germline CDR1 SGHRS, CDR2 YFSETQ. The CDR3 sequence is CASSSGDPDAPQHF. The DNA for the CDR3 is TGCGCCAGCAGCTCAGGGGATCCCGATGCGCCCCAGCATTTT.

This chain joins TRBV4-1 and TRBJ1-2; possible D gene TRBD1, 5 bases. The CDR3 is 16 amino acids. V lost 1 base and J lost 4, with 16 bases in between. Germline CDR1 is MGHRA and CDR2 is YSYEKL. CDR3 sequence: CASSQAPTDTFYGYTF. The CDR3 nucleotides are TGCGCCAGCAGCCAAGCACCGACAGATACCTTCTATGGCTACACCTTC.

The chain carries TRBV29-1 and TRBJ1-2, with TRBD1 matching 10 bases. The CDR3 covers 14 residues. V shed 4 bases and J 2 bases; nucleotides not matched to a gene: 4. CDR1 and CDR2 from the germline V gene are SQVTM and ANQGSEA. The CDR3 loop reads CSVGKGQGNYGYTF. CDR3 coding DNA: TGCAGCGTTGGGAAGGGACAGGGGAACTATGGCTACACCTTC.

The V call is TRBV7-7, the J call TRBJ2-1; a weak D match, TRBD1 (8 bases). Trimming stripped 4 bases from V and 9 bases from J, with 16 bases between. There are 14 residues in the CDR3. Germline CDR1 reads SSHAT; CDR2 reads FNYEAQ (reference sequence). The CDR3: CASSSTGEGGEQFF. The CDR3 DNA follows: TGTGCCAGCAGCTCGACAGGGGAGGGAGGTGAGCAGTTCTTC.

The CDR3 sequence: CASSPRLAGDDNEQFF. The CDR3 bases are TGTGCCAGCAGCCCAAGACTAGCGGGGGACGATAATGAGCAGTTCTTC. J is TRBJ2-1 and V is TRBV7-6; 12 bases align to TRBD2. The CDR3 loop spans 16 amino acids. Germline CDR1 SGHVS, CDR2 FNYEAQ. The V and J ends lost 5 bases and 7 bases, in that order; junction bases with no gene match: 9.

This chain connects TRBV6-6 to TRBJ2-3; no reliable D call. The germline V gene encodes CDR1 MNHNY and CDR2 SVGAGI (reference sequence). V lost 8 bases and J lost 0, with 15 bases in between. The CDR3 has 15 amino acids. In DNA, the CDR3 is TGTGCCAGCCGCCTTGGGCCCACTAGCACAGATACGCAGTATTTT. The encoded protein is CASRLGPTSTDTQYF.

The V call is TRBV29-1, the J call TRBJ1-2; 8 bases line up with TRBD1. From germline, CDR1 is SQVTM and CDR2 ANQGSEA. The CDR3 covers 11 residues. The ends lost 5 bases at V and 8 bases at J; junction bases unmatched: 4. CDR3 DNA: TGCAGCGTTTACAGGGGGTTAGGCTACACCTTC. Protein product: CSVYRGLGYTF.

The chain uses TRBV5-1 and TRBJ2-1; D remains ambiguous. CDR3 length: 14 amino acids. CDR1 is SGHRS and CDR2 is YFSETQ in the germline V gene. V gave up 0 bases and J gave up 5 bases, with 9 bases separating them. The CDR3 sequence is CASSLEHRNNEQFF. For the CDR3, the DNA is TGCGCCAGCAGCTTGGAACACAGAAACAATGAGCAGTTCTTC.

CDR3 region: CASSPGTANYGYTF. The CDR3 coding sequence is TGTGCCAGCTCACCCGGGACTGCCAACTATGGCTACACCTTC. The gene calls are TRBV18 and TRBJ1-2; D perhaps matches TRBD1 (5 bases). Germline V lookup: CDR1 KGHSH, CDR2 LQKENI. CDR3 length: 14 residues. The V and J ends lost 3 bases and 2 bases respectively, with 10 bases between them. Supplemented by reference TRBV18 and TRBJ1-2, the full variable domain reads NAGVMQNPRHLVRRRGQEARLRCSPMKGHSHVYWYRQLPEEGLKFMVYLQKENIIDESGMPKERFSAEFPKEGPSILRIQQVVRGDSAAYFCASSPGTANYGYTFGSGTRLTVV.

This clone was recorded a few times. The V and J genes are TRBV7-9 and TRBJ1-6; D call uncertain. The CDR3 has 15 amino acids. Germline V lookup: CDR1 SEHNR, CDR2 FQNEAQ (reference sequence). V was cut by 4 bases and J by 6 bases, with 13 bases left in between. CDR3 loop: CASSWGGSGNSPLHF. CDR3 nucleotides: TGTGCCAGCAGCTGGGGAGGGTCTGGTAATTCACCCCTCCACTTT.

The chain links TRBV5-6 to TRBJ1-1; TRBD1 agrees at 9 bases. CDR1 and CDR2 (germline): SGHDT, YYEEEE. Trimming cost V 3 bases and J 4 bases; bases outside gene matches: 7. The CDR3 runs to 15 residues. The CDR3 DNA follows: TGTGCCAGCAGCTACGGGACAGGGCTGTCCACTGAAGCTTTCTTT. As protein: CASSYGTGLSTEAFF.

This clone has just a few counts. J is TRBJ1-2 and V is TRBV5-4; 7 nucleotides agree with TRBD1. The CDR3 totals 13 residues. The V segment lost 5 bases and the J segment 5 bases; nucleotides outside the gene matches: 6. Germline-derived CDR1 and CDR2 are SGHNT and YYREEE (reference sequence). The CDR3 DNA is TGTGCCAGCAGGGAGGGACAGATGTATGGCTACACCTTC. Residues: CASREGQMYGYTF.